The 15 T cell receptor beta chains reported below all come from one sample, sequenced in a study of blood T cells in healthy people across ages. A sample-barcoded 5' primer and a J-beta primer mix were used in a second PCR of about 6 to 12 cycles. MiXCR, applied by TCRdb to the 5' RACE reads, yields one record per CDR3 protein. The sample has around 800,000 distinct CDR3 sequences; less than 70% are singletons. The material sequenced was blood. These receptors were obtained from a man at least 80 years old in good health.

The rearrangement joins TRBV10-3 to TRBJ2-1; 10 bases are shared with TRBD2. This CDR3 contains 12 residues. Losses at the gene ends were 6 bases for V and 7 bases for J; bases not matched to a gene: 0. The germline V gene has CDR1 ENHRY and CDR2 SYGVKD. The CDR3: CAIRGLANEQFF. CDR3 DNA sequence: TGTGCCATCAGGGGACTAGCGAATGAGCAGTTCTTC.

This chain joins TRBV27 and TRBJ2-5, with TRBD2 matching over 12 bases. The end of the DNA is better explained by TRBJ2-7, so the J call may be wrong. The CDR3 consists of 15 residues. Looked up from germline, CDR1 is MNHEY and CDR2 is SMNVEV (reference sequence). CDR3 in DNA: TGTGCCAGCACCGTGACTAGCGGGAGTTCAAGCGAGCAGTACTTC. Its translation is CASTVTSGSSSEQYF.

This clonotype was counted once. The rearrangement uses TRBV20-1 and TRBJ2-1; D could derive from TRBD1 or TRBD2 (5 bases each). CDR1 and CDR2 from the germline V gene are DFQATT and SNEGSKA (reference sequence). Trimming removed 3 bases at V and 7 bases at J, with 16 bases between. The CDR3 extends over 14 amino acids. The CDR3 loop is CSAREVGPLNEQFF. In nucleotides, the CDR3 is TGCAGTGCTAGGGAGGTGGGACCTCTGAATGAGCAGTTCTTC.

This clonotype was found a few times. The chain combines TRBV20-1 with TRBJ2-1, with a possible D match to TRBD2 (5 bases). V was trimmed by 0 bases and J by 1 base, leaving 16 bases between them. The CDR3 has 17 amino acids. Germline loops: CDR1 DFQATT, CDR2 SNEGSKA (reference sequence). The chain's CDR3 is CSARDLRSAGSYNEQFF. CDR3 DNA sequence: TGCAGTGCTAGAGATTTGAGGTCGGCGGGTTCCTACAATGAGCAGTTCTTC.

This rearrangement joins TRBV6-6 to TRBJ1-5; 12 bases are shared with TRBD1. CDR3 size: 16 residues. Germline-derived CDR1 and CDR2 are MNHNY and SVGAGI (reference sequence). Germline trimming cut 5 bases from V and 4 bases from J; bases unmatched to any gene: 6. CDR3 protein: CASSLGQGANNQPQHF. CDR3 coding DNA: TGTGCCAGCAGTCTGGGACAGGGGGCGAATAATCAGCCCCAGCATTTT.

This chain joins TRBV5-1 and TRBJ2-1; no clear D gene. Deletions cut 2 bases from V and 6 bases from J, with 15 bases between. This CDR3 spans 15 amino acids. Germline V gives CDR1 SGHRS, CDR2 YFSETQ. Here the CDR3 DNA reads TGCGCCAGCAGCTTTGGGAAACCAGCTCGCAATGAGCAGTTCTTC. This encodes CASSFGKPARNEQFF. Full variable domain (missing parts from reference TRBV5-1 and TRBJ2-1): KAGVTQTPRYLIKTRGQQVTLSCSPISGHRSVSWYQQTPGQGLQFLFEYFSETQRNKGNFPGRFSGRQFSNSRSEMNVSTLELGDSALYLCASSFGKPARNEQFFGPGTRLTVL.

The chain recombines TRBV5-1 with TRBJ2-5, with D possibly TRBD1 on 6 matching bases. CDR1 and CDR2 (germline): SGHRS, YFSETQ. Trimming took off 0 bases at V and 13 bases at J, with 16 bases between the two ends. The CDR3 totals 13 residues. The CDR3 spells CASSLEGGYERYF. The CDR3 nucleotides are TGCGCCAGCAGCTTGGAAGGGGGTTACGAGCGGTACTTC. Supplemented by reference TRBV5-1 and TRBJ2-5, the full variable domain reads KAGVTQTPRYLIKTRGQQVTLSCSPISGHRSVSWYQQTPGQGLQFLFEYFSETQRNKGNFPGRFSGRQFSNSRSEMNVSTLELGDSALYLCASSLEGGYERYFGPGTRLLVL.

This clonotype was seen a handful of times. The V and J genes are TRBV5-6 and TRBJ2-7; 9 nucleotides align to TRBD1. V lost 3 bases to trimming and J lost 4 bases; unmatched junction nucleotides: 5. Germline V gives CDR1 SGHDT, CDR2 YYEEEE. The CDR3 extends over 14 amino acids. CDR3 region: CASSSRTGEYEQYF. CDR3 in DNA: TGTGCCAGCAGCTCACGGACAGGGGAGTACGAGCAGTACTTC.

This chain connects TRBV7-9 to TRBJ2-5; 9 nucleotides line up with TRBD1. V shed 5 bases, J shed 4 bases, and the junction held 11 bases outside the gene matches. Germline CDR1 SEHNR, CDR2 FQNEAQ (reference sequence). The CDR3 totals 16 residues. For the CDR3, the DNA is TGTGCCAGCAGCCCGGGACAGGGACGAACGGGAGAGACCCAGTACTTC. It encodes CASSPGQGRTGETQYF.

This clonotype was seen a few times. The CDR3 region has the DNA TGTGCCAGCAGCCCAGATCTTACAGTGGGGTATGGCTACACCTTC. This translates into CASSPDLTVGYGYTF. This chain joins TRBV11-2 and TRBJ1-2; no reliable D call. Deletions cut 5 bases from V and 5 bases from J, with 18 bases between. The CDR3 consists of 15 residues. The germline CDR1 and CDR2 sequences are SGHAT and FQNNGV. Complete variable domain (other parts from reference TRBV11-2 and TRBJ1-2): EAGVAQSPRYKIIEKRQSVAFWCNPISGHATLYWYQQILGQGPKLLIQFQNNGVVDDSQLPKDRFSAERLKGVDSTLKIQPAKLEDSAVYLCASSPDLTVGYGYTFGSGTRLTVV.

This chain links TRBV11-3 with TRBJ2-1; a possible D gene is TRBD2 (6 bases). The germline V gene encodes CDR1 SGHNT and CDR2 YENEEA. V lost 1 base, J lost 6 bases, and 13 bases lay in between. CDR3 length: 15 amino acids. Here the CDR3 DNA reads TGTGCCAGCAGCTTAGGCGGACTATCGCCCAATGAGCAGTTCTTC. It is translated as CASSLGGLSPNEQFF.

There are a few counts of this clonotype. V and J are TRBV6-5 and TRBJ2-7; 10 bases match TRBD1. Unmatched junction bases numbered 4, after V lost 2 bases and J lost 3 bases. CDR1 and CDR2 from the germline V gene are MNHEY and SVGAGI. The CDR3 is 15 residues long. The CDR3 coding sequence is TGTGCCAGCAGTTACCGGGACAGGGGCTTCTACGAGCAGTACTTC. It specifies CASSYRDRGFYEQYF.

V usage is TRBV6-1 and J usage is TRBJ1-1; D might be TRBD1 (5 bases). Between the trimmed V and J ends, which lost 5 bases and 0 bases, there was a span of 10 bases. Germline loops: CDR1 MNHNS, CDR2 SASEGT. CDR3 length: 14 amino acids. The CDR3 DNA reads TGTGCCAGCAGTACAGGATCCCTGAACACTGAAGCTTTCTTT. Amino acids: CASSTGSLNTEAFF.

J is TRBJ2-3 and V is TRBV3-1, with 8 bases matching TRBD2. The CDR3 has 14 residues. Per germline, CDR1 LGHDT and CDR2 YNNKEL (reference sequence). The V and J ends lost 1 base and 14 bases, in that order; junction bases with no gene match: 11. The CDR3 nucleotides are TGTGCCAGCAGCCAAGTGGTGGGCGGGAGGCCACTGTATTTT. It codes for CASSQVVGGRPLYF.

The chain recombines TRBV27 with TRBJ1-2; 7 nucleotides align to TRBD1. V lost 6 bases and J lost 4; bases outside the gene matches: 14. CDR1 MNHEY and CDR2 SMNVEV come from the germline V gene (reference sequence). The CDR3 extends over 16 amino acids. Here the CDR3 DNA reads TGTGCCAGCAGCCTGGAAGGGGGCGCCCCTCTCTATGGCTACACCTTC. Its translation: CASSLEGGAPLYGYTF.